This TCR beta chain was recovered during a study of T cell repertoires in cytomegalovirus infection. Study-level findings and limits: Predominance within the ex vivo response was attributable to HLA-C-restricted CMV-specific TCR beta clonotypes.

In germline, CDR1 is SNHLY, CDR2 FYNNEI. This CDR3 spans 13 amino acids. V lost 8 bases, J lost 10 bases, and 7 bases stayed unmatched. TCRdb reanalysed the reads using MiXCR and keeps one entry per CDR3 protein. The table lists nearly 550,000 distinct CDR3 sequences, 16% of them singletons, with approximately 24% in the top ten. This clonotype was seen a handful of times. What it binds is not known. The TCR sequence derives from a human donor in good health (CMV status not recorded). Some clones in this sample may be carry-over from other donors' samples. Material: CD8+ T cells from PBMCs. This rearrangement joins TRBV2 to TRBJ1-6; 8 bases agree with TRBD1. CDR3: CASLGQGKSPLHF. CDR3 bases: TGTGCCAGCCTAGGACAGGGTAAATCACCCCTCCACTTT.